What follows are 13 T cell receptor beta chains derived from one specimen sequenced in a study of STAT5B mutations in CD4+ large granular lymphocyte leukemia. Generated by immunoSEQ multiplex PCR, the TCRdb table keeps only in-frame clones and is missing some. The sample includes roughly 35,000 clones, around 63% seen only once; the top ten take about 1.8%. The sample comprised CD4+ T cells from blood buffy coats. These receptors all stem from a human donor in good health.

A few counts support this clone. The V gene is TRBV6-5, the J gene TRBJ1-1, with D unclear. Trimming stripped 2 bases from V and 4 bases from J, with 14 bases between. Germline CDR1 is MNHEY and CDR2 is SVGAGI. CDR3 length: 15 residues. CDR3 region: CASSYATRSGTEAFF. The CDR3 DNA is TGTGCCAGCAGTTACGCTACCCGCTCGGGCACTGAAGCTTTCTTT.

This clone was detected only a few times. This chain joins TRBV19 and TRBJ1-2, with 12 bases matching TRBD1. The junction had 7 bases not matched to a gene; V was cut back by 7 bases and J by 7 bases. Germline V gene sequence: CDR1 LNHDA, CDR2 SQIVND (reference sequence). The CDR3 covers 14 residues. The CDR3: CASNPRDRGPGYTF. In nucleotides, the CDR3 is TGTGCCAGTAACCCCCGGGACAGGGGGCCTGGCTACACCTTC. Complete variable domain (other parts from reference TRBV19 and TRBJ1-2): DGGITQSPKYLFRKEGQNVTLSCEQNLNHDAMYWYRQDPGQGLRLIYYSQIVNDFQKGDIAEGYSVSREKKESFPLTVTSAQKNPTAFYLCASNPRDRGPGYTFGSGTRLTVV.

This chain connects TRBV6-6 to TRBJ2-3; D is unclear. The CDR3 covers 15 residues. In germline, CDR1 is MNHNY, CDR2 SVGAGI (reference sequence). V lost 8 bases, J lost 0 bases, and 15 bases lay in between. CDR3 sequence (DNA): TGTGCCAGCGCCTCGAGTGGGTTAAGCACAGATACGCAGTATTTT. It yields the protein CASASSGLSTDTQYF.

The chain joins TRBV4-3 to TRBJ2-6; 7 positions match TRBD1. Germline V CDR1 and CDR2: LGHNA, YSLEER. The CDR3 length is 18 residues. Losses at the gene ends were 0 bases for V and 0 bases for J; bases not matched to a gene: 5. The CDR3 here is CASSQDGQDRSGANVLTF. Here the CDR3 DNA reads TGCGCCAGCAGCCAAGACGGACAGGATCGCTCTGGGGCCAACGTCCTGACTTTC.

This chain connects TRBV12-5 to TRBJ1-5, with D possibly TRBD1 on 5 matching bases. The CDR3 extends over 14 amino acids. Germline loops: CDR1 LGHNT, CDR2 FRNRAP. The germline V and J ends were trimmed by 1 base and 3 bases, with 7 bases remaining between them. The CDR3 DNA reads as TGTGCTAGTGGTTTGGGACAGCTCAATCAGCCCCAGCATTTT. This sequence encodes CASGLGQLNQPQHF.

A few counts support this clone. The gene calls are TRBV13 and TRBJ1-1, with a weak D call TRBD1 (5 bases). The V end was cut by 5 bases, the J end by 1 base, with 11 bases between. Germline assignment: CDR1 PRHDT and CDR2 FYEKMQ (reference sequence). The CDR3 covers 14 residues. The CDR3 loop is CASSGTDWNTEAFF. CDR3 nucleotide sequence: TGTGCCAGCAGCGGGACCGACTGGAACACTGAAGCTTTCTTT.

The chain carries TRBV5-6 and TRBJ2-7; TRBD2 aligns across 15 bases. Losses at the gene ends were 4 bases for V and 3 bases for J; bases not matched to a gene: 11. The CDR3 consists of 18 residues. In germline, CDR1 is SGHDT, CDR2 YYEEEE. The CDR3 reads CASSPSGLAGGSYYEQYF. In DNA, the CDR3 is TGTGCCAGCAGCCCGTCGGGACTAGCGGGGGGTTCCTACTACGAGCAGTACTTC.

This clone was detected a few times. The V call is TRBV25-1, the J call TRBJ1-4; D possibly corresponds to TRBD1 (6 bases). CDR1 is MGHDK, CDR2 SYGVNS, per germline. This CDR3 comprises 15 residues. Trimming cost V 1 base and J 7 bases, with 13 bases left between them. CDR3 in amino acids: CASSELSRGVEKLFF. The CDR3 nucleotides are TGTGCCAGCAGTGAATTATCCAGGGGTGTTGAAAAACTGTTTTTT.

This clone was seen more than once but under ten times. V is TRBV7-2 and J is TRBJ2-2; D remains unclear. Germline lookup yields CDR1 SGHTA and CDR2 FQGNSA. CDR3 size: 14 residues. V was trimmed by 5 bases and J by 1 base, leaving 8 bases between them. As DNA, the CDR3 is TGTGCCAGCAGCCAAACTTTGAACACCGGGGAGCTGTTTTTT. Amino acids: CASSQTLNTGELFF.

The CDR3 is CASSEESYEQYF. The CDR3 DNA sequence: TGTGCCAGCAGTGAAGAATCTTACGAGCAGTACTTC. The chain carries TRBV6-1 and TRBJ2-7, with unresolved D. From germline, CDR1 is MNHNS and CDR2 SASEGT. V lost 1 base and J lost 4, with 5 bases in between. CDR3 length equals 12 residues.

The chain links TRBV7-9 to TRBJ1-5; D uncertain. The CDR3 length is 15 residues. Trimming shortened V by 1 base and J by 4 bases, and 11 bases separated the two germline ends. The germline gives CDR1 SEHNR, CDR2 FQNEAQ (reference sequence). CDR3: CASSLGSSENQPQHF. CDR3 coding DNA: TGTGCCAGCAGCTTAGGGTCATCGGAAAATCAGCCCCAGCATTTT.

The rearrangement uses TRBV19 and TRBJ2-1; 9 bases agree with TRBD2. Germline trimming cut 3 bases from V and 8 bases from J; bases unmatched to any gene: 8. The CDR3 covers 15 residues. Germline values: CDR1 LNHDA, CDR2 SQIVND (reference sequence). The CDR3 DNA follows: TGTGCCAGTAGTATCCTGGCTAGCGGGGCGGATGAGCAGTTCTTC. This sequence encodes CASSILASGADEQFF.

This clone has just one count. Here the CDR3 DNA reads TGCGCCAGCAGCTTGCGCGGACTAGGACGGAGCACAGATACGCAGTATTTT. It yields the protein CASSLRGLGRSTDTQYF. The rearrangement links TRBV5-1 to TRBJ2-3, with TRBD2 matching 7 bases. V shed 1 base, J shed 0 bases, and the junction held 8 bases outside the gene matches. The germline gives CDR1 SGHRS, CDR2 YFSETQ. The CDR3 is 17 residues long.